These T cell receptor beta chains were read from a single sample in a study of technical replicates of blood from a few donors. Some clones are missing from TCRdb's copy, which holds only in-frame ones; the method was immunoSEQ multiplex PCR. Of roughly 72,000 clones in the sample, 85% to 95% were seen once. The sequencing input was T cells isolated from PBMCs. These receptors all stem from a human donor in good health. Both conserved end residues are part of each CDR3. A D gene is named only where the DNA matches it firmly. Clone size appears in some rows only: once, few, many, or a class for an expanded clone.

CDR3 protein,CDR3 DNA,clone size,J gene,V gene,D gene
CASSSRRRSGELFF,TGTGCCAGCAGCTCTAGAAGGAGGTCCGGGGAGCTGTTTTTT,NA,TRBJ2-2,TRBV7-2,NA
CASSWGAGPYEQYF,TGTGCCAGCAGTTGGGGAGCCGGACCCTACGAGCAGTACTTC,NA,TRBJ2-7,TRBV27,NA
CASRGLAGGEQYF,TGTGCCAGTAGGGGACTAGCGGGAGGCGAGCAGTACTTC,NA,TRBJ2-7,TRBV19,TRBD2
CASSVGTSGNEQFF,TGTGCCAGCAGCGTAGGGACTAGCGGGAATGAGCAGTTCTTC,NA,TRBJ2-1,TRBV9,TRBD2
CASSPSGVSGNTIYF,TGTGCCAGCAGCCCCTCCGGGGTCTCTGGAAACACCATATATTTT,NA,TRBJ1-3,TRBV9,NA
CASSLGGQAVEQYF,TGTGCCAGCAGCTTAGGCGGACAGGCAGTCGAGCAGTACTTC,NA,TRBJ2-7,TRBV13,TRBD1
CASSLYYSGELGMAQYF,TGTGCCAGCAGCTTATATTATAGCGGCGAATTGGGAATGGCGCAGTATTTT,NA,TRBJ2-3,TRBV7-2,NA
CASSQNPGFSGNTIYF,TGCGCCAGCAGCCAAAACCCGGGTTTCTCTGGAAACACCATATATTTT,NA,TRBJ1-3,TRBV4-1,NA
CASSVGGGGLPSGANVLTF,TGTGCCAGCAGCGTAGGGGGCGGGGGTCTTCCCTCTGGGGCCAACGTCCTGACTTTC,NA,TRBJ2-6,TRBV9,TRBD2
CSVDRGLTDTQYF,TGCAGCGTGGACAGGGGGCTGACAGATACGCAGTATTTT,NA,TRBJ2-3,TRBV29-1,TRBD1
CATMELAGGLAKNIQYF,TGTGCCACCATGGAACTAGCGGGAGGATTGGCCAAAAACATTCAGTACTTC,NA,TRBJ2-4,TRBV15,TRBD2
CASSQPGTGENYGYTF,TGCGCCAGCAGCCAGCCCGGGACAGGGGAGAACTATGGCTACACCTTC,NA,TRBJ1-2,TRBV4-1,TRBD1
CSRELSDTQYF,TGCAGTCGGGAGTTGTCAGATACGCAGTATTTT,NA,TRBJ2-3,TRBV20-1,NA
CASTNPPGGYGYTF,TGTGCCAGCACGAACCCCCCAGGGGGCTATGGCTACACCTTC,NA,TRBJ1-2,TRBV28,TRBD1
CAISESLVRLETQYF,TGTGCCATCAGTGAGTCACTAGTCCGTCTGGAGACCCAGTACTTC,NA,TRBJ2-5,TRBV10-3,NA
CASSFSTGEVNYGYTF,TGTGCCAGCAGTTTTTCGACAGGGGAGGTTAACTATGGCTACACCTTC,NA,TRBJ1-2,TRBV27,TRBD1
CASSFTSGGIDTQYF,TGTGCCAGCAGTTTCACTTCCGGAGGTATAGATACGCAGTATTTT,NA,TRBJ2-3,TRBV27,NA
CASSRGLGETQYF,TGCGCCAGCTCAAGGGGGCTCGGGGAGACCCAGTACTTC,NA,TRBJ2-5,TRBV10-1,TRBD1
CASSQEQGIGYGYTF,TGCGCCAGCAGCCAGGAGCAGGGGATTGGCTATGGCTACACCTTC,NA,TRBJ1-2,TRBV4-3,NA
CAWTQYNEQFF,TGTGCCTGGACCCAGTACAATGAGCAGTTCTTC,NA,TRBJ2-1,TRBV30,NA
CASSPTAVFNQPQHF,TGTGCCAGTAGTCCGACAGCAGTTTTCAATCAGCCCCAGCATTTT,NA,TRBJ1-5,TRBV19,NA
CASSGGQGHTEAFF,TGTGCCAGCAGCGGCGGACAGGGGCATACTGAAGCTTTCTTT,NA,TRBJ1-1,TRBV5-4,TRBD1
CASSQTGLNTEAFF,TGTGCCAGCAGCCAGACAGGGCTGAACACTGAAGCTTTCTTT,NA,TRBJ1-1,TRBV6-6,TRBD1
CASLGQNSYNEQFF,TGTGCCAGCCTGGGACAGAACTCCTACAATGAGCAGTTCTTC,NA,TRBJ2-1,TRBV28,TRBD1
CASSYSTTGYEQYF,TGTGCCAGCAGTTACTCTACCACAGGGTACGAGCAGTACTTC,NA,TRBJ2-7,TRBV6-5,NA
CASGSGGGNTGELFF,TGTGCCAGTGGGTCCGGAGGCGGGAACACCGGGGAGCTGTTTTTT,NA,TRBJ2-2,TRBV9,NA
CASSLALGGKVNEKLFF,TGTGCCAGCAGCTTAGCCCTAGGGGGCAAGGTCAATGAAAAACTGTTTTTT,NA,TRBJ1-4,TRBV7-9,TRBD1
CASSQGSPGGMKYF,TGCGCCAGCAGCCAAGGAAGCCCTGGAGGTATGAAGTACTTC,NA,TRBJ2-7,TRBV4-1,NA
CASSVYNEKLFF,TGTGCCAGTAGTGTATATAATGAAAAACTGTTTTTT,once,TRBJ1-4,TRBV19,NA
CASSLTTGWNTEAFF,TGTGCCAGCAGCTTAACGACAGGTTGGAACACTGAAGCTTTCTTT,once,TRBJ1-1,TRBV7-2,NA
CASGGAYQETQYF,TGTGCCAGCGGGGGGGCGTACCAAGAGACCCAGTACTTC,NA,TRBJ2-5,TRBV6-5,NA
CAWSVASGIAEQFF,TGTGCCTGGAGTGTGGCTAGCGGGATAGCAGAGCAGTTCTTC,NA,TRBJ2-1,TRBV30,TRBD2